This TCR beta chain is from a study of T-cell memory formation after mild COVID-19. Study outcomes and limitations: Memory from before infection featured some responding clones, which suggests cross-reactive memory joined. Clones contracting day 15 to 85 were balanced CD4/CD8; later expanders leaned CD4+. Clones which contracted sat mainly in CM and EM if CD4+, and in EMRA if CD8+.

Trimming cost V 0 bases and J 3 bases, with 17 bases left between them. The CDR3 loop spans 17 amino acids. Germline CDR1 reads SGDLS; CDR2 reads YYNGEE. From the 5' RACE reads, TCRdb called clonotypes with MiXCR, one entry per CDR3 protein. The table shows some 31,000 distinct CDR3 sequences, with 10% to 15% occurring only once. This clonotype came up many times. Its matching antigen is unknown. This chain links TRBV9 with TRBJ2-3; possibly TRBD2 for D (6 bases). Sequencing was performed on PBMCs or a T cell subset sorted from them (not recorded which). The origin of this receptor is an adult woman who had mild COVID-19 (a few samples of this study predate the infection). Cell type and time point are not known. CDR3 DNA sequence: TGTGCCAGCAGCGTAGCTACGGGTGGGGGAGGTACAGATACGCAGTATTTT. Its translation is CASSVATGGGGTDTQYF.